The rows below give T cell receptor beta chains drawn from one sample of a study of blood T cell repertoires in COVID-19. Generated by immunoSEQ multiplex PCR, the TCRdb table keeps only in-frame clones and is missing some. The repertoire includes 75,000 to 95,000 clones, 82% of them detected once, and approximately 30% sits in the top ten. The source material was peripheral blood. Receptors originate from a human donor in a cohort sampled during active COVID-19. The CDR3 runs from the conserved cysteine through the conserved F or W.

v_gene: TRBV12-3/TRBV12-4
j_gene: TRBJ1-1
CDR3aa: CASSIRGTEAFF

v_gene: TRBV3-1/TRBV3-2
j_gene: TRBJ2-5
CDR3aa: CASSPGQGTETQYF

v_gene: TRBV10-2
j_gene: TRBJ1-3
CDR3aa: CASRGTGSSGNTIYF

v_gene: TRBV5-1
j_gene: TRBJ2-7
CDR3aa: CASSSGQGAYEQYF

v_gene: TRBV7-9
j_gene: TRBJ2-3
CDR3aa: CASSLGGLGTDTQYF

v_gene: TRBV19
j_gene: TRBJ1-5
CDR3aa: CATTRVTGGNQPQHF

v_gene: TRBV6-4
j_gene: TRBJ1-6
CDR3aa: CASSEGQGENSPLHF

v_gene: TRBV3-1/TRBV3-2
j_gene: TRBJ2-7
CDR3aa: CASSQGGLSYEQYF

v_gene: TRBV6-5
j_gene: TRBJ1-2
CDR3aa: CASRRGQGIYGYTF

v_gene: TRBV5-4
j_gene: TRBJ1-2
CDR3aa: CASSQHNRVANYGYTF

v_gene: TRBV29-1
j_gene: TRBJ2-7
CDR3aa: CSVEGNSEQYF

v_gene: TRBV24-1
j_gene: TRBJ1-2
CDR3aa: CATSDWDSNYGYTF

v_gene: TRBV19
j_gene: TRBJ1-2
CDR3aa: CASSTGQGTNYGYTF

v_gene: TRBV5-1
j_gene: TRBJ2-2
CDR3aa: CASSFTTNTGELFF

v_gene: TRBV24-1
j_gene: TRBJ2-2
CDR3aa: CAIQGRNTGELFF

v_gene: TRBV6-4
j_gene: TRBJ2-1
CDR3aa: CASSDGGAVNEQFF

v_gene: TRBV11-2
j_gene: TRBJ1-6
CDR3aa: CASSPYQGGSPLHF

v_gene: TRBV3-1/TRBV3-2
j_gene: TRBJ1-3
CDR3aa: CASSQFRFQAGNTIYF

v_gene: TRBV3-1/TRBV3-2
j_gene: TRBJ2-2
CDR3aa: CASSPTLAGANTGELFF

v_gene: TRBV30
j_gene: TRBJ2-3
CDR3aa: CAWSAGGTDTQYF

v_gene: TRBV7-3
j_gene: TRBJ2-5
CDR3aa: CASSRGGRETQYF

v_gene: TRBV10-1
j_gene: TRBJ2-1
CDR3aa: CASSPPGQGNNEQFF

v_gene: TRBV5-1
j_gene: TRBJ1-3
CDR3aa: CASSLMGASGNTIYF

v_gene: TRBV12-3/TRBV12-4
j_gene: TRBJ1-5
CDR3aa: CASSGTSTQPQHF

v_gene: TRBV19
j_gene: TRBJ1-1
CDR3aa: CASSRTGYTEAFF

v_gene: TRBV6-5
j_gene: TRBJ2-3
CDR3aa: CATERGSGTDTQYF

v_gene: TRBV19
j_gene: TRBJ1-4
CDR3aa: CASSETGGDEKLFF

v_gene: TRBV5-1
j_gene: TRBJ1-2
CDR3aa: CASSLSEGGGYTF

v_gene: TRBV4-1
j_gene: TRBJ2-1
CDR3aa: CASREGPGFNNEQFF

v_gene: TRBV6-1
j_gene: TRBJ2-1
CDR3aa: CASSETGALYNEQFF

v_gene: TRBV7-8
j_gene: TRBJ1-2
CDR3aa: CASSSLGTGDNYGYTF

v_gene: TRBV30
j_gene: TRBJ1-3
CDR3aa: CAWSGPGQLSGNTIYF

v_gene: TRBV4-1
j_gene: TRBJ2-7
CDR3aa: CASSQGGGSYEQYF

v_gene: TRBV6-4
j_gene: TRBJ2-6
CDR3aa: CASSGTGTGANVLTF

v_gene: TRBV12-3/TRBV12-4
j_gene: TRBJ1-1
CDR3aa: CASSFARMTEAFF

v_gene: TRBV3-1/TRBV3-2
j_gene: TRBJ2-5
CDR3aa: CASSLGESGTQYF

v_gene: TRBV4-1
j_gene: TRBJ1-6
CDR3aa: CASSGQGIKSYNSPLHF

v_gene: TRBV11-1
j_gene: TRBJ2-1
CDR3aa: CASSLPSDPGRFF

v_gene: TRBV5-1
j_gene: TRBJ1-1
CDR3aa: CASSSWTENTEAFF

v_gene: TRBV30
j_gene: TRBJ2-7
CDR3aa: CAWGRLGAPYEQYF

v_gene: TRBV4-2
j_gene: TRBJ2-3
CDR3aa: CASSPVQTTDTQYF

v_gene: TRBV6-5
j_gene: TRBJ1-1
CDR3aa: CASSTSTGLYTEAFF

v_gene: TRBV19
j_gene: TRBJ2-3
CDR3aa: CASSGGLAGTPSTDTQYF

v_gene: TRBV18
j_gene: TRBJ2-1
CDR3aa: CASSFTGGSYNEQFF

v_gene: TRBV28
j_gene: TRBJ1-1
CDR3aa: CASSYGGRSHMNTEAFF

v_gene: TRBV5-8
j_gene: TRBJ1-5
CDR3aa: CASSGGGQPQHF

v_gene: TRBV27
j_gene: TRBJ2-1
CDR3aa: CASSYRTTAEQFF

v_gene: TRBV6-5
j_gene: TRBJ1-5
CDR3aa: CASSRQGAAQPQHF

v_gene: TRBV27
j_gene: TRBJ2-7
CDR3aa: CASSLETGVSYEQYF

v_gene: TRBV6-5
j_gene: TRBJ1-2
CDR3aa: CASIWTWTGNYGYTF

v_gene: TRBV15
j_gene: TRBJ2-2
CDR3aa: CATSRDGVAGQTGELFF

v_gene: TRBV2
j_gene: TRBJ2-3
CDR3aa: CASSAIRGGDTQYF

v_gene: TRBV29-1
j_gene: TRBJ1-2
CDR3aa: CSVGTSSISNYGYTF